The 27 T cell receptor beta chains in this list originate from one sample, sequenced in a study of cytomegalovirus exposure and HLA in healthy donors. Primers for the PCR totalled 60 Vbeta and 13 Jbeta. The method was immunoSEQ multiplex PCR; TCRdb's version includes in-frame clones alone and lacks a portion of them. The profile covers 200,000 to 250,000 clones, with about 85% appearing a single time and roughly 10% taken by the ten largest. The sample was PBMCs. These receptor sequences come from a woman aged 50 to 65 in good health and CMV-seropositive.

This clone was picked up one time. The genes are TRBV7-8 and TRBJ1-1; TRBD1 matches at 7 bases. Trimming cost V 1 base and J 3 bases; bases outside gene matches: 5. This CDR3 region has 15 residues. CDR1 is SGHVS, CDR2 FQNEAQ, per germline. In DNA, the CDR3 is TGTGCCAGCAGCTTAGAAAGGGGGCGCGACACTGAAGCTTTCTTT. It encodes CASSLERGRDTEAFF.

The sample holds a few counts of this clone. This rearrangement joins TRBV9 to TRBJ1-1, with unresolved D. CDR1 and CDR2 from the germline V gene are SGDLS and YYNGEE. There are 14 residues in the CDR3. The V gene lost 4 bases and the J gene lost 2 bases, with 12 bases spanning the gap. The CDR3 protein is CASSPQIINTEAFF. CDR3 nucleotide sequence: TGTGCCAGCAGCCCCCAGATCATAAACACTGAAGCTTTCTTT.

The CDR3 is CASSRDSFEDIGEAFF. The CDR3 DNA reads TGTGCCAGCAGCCGGGACTCCTTTGAGGACATTGGTGAAGCTTTCTTT. The chain is built from TRBV14 and TRBJ1-1, with a tentative D call TRBD1 (5 bases). This CDR3 contains 16 residues. Germline V CDR1 and CDR2: SGHDN, FVKESK. Trimming left V 4 bases short and J 7 bases short, with 22 bases between.

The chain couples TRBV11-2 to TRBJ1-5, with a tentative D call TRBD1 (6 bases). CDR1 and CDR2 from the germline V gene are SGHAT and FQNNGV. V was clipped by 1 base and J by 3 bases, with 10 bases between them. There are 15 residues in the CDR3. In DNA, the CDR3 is TGTGCCAGCAGCTTAGCGTCAGGGGCCAATCAGCCCCAGCATTTT. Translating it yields CASSLASGANQPQHF.

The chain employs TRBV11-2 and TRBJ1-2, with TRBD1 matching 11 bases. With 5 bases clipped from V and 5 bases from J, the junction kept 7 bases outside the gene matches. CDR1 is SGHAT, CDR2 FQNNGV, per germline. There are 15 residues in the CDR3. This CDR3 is CASSHLGQGVYGYTF. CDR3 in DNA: TGTGCCAGCAGCCACTTGGGACAGGGGGTTTATGGCTACACCTTC.

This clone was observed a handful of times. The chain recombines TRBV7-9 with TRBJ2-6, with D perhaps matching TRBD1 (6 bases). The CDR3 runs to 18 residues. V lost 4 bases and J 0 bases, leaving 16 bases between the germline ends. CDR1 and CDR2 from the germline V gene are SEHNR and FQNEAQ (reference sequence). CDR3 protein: CASSSRGSLSSGANVLTF. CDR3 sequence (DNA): TGTGCCAGCAGCTCCAGGGGCTCCCTTAGCTCTGGGGCCAACGTCCTGACTTTC. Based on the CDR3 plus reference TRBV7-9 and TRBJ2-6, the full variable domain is DTGVSQNPRHKITKRGQNVTFRCDPISEHNRLYWYRQTLGQGPEFLTYFQNEAQLEKSRLLSDRFSAERPKGSFSTLEIQRTEQGDSAMYLCASSSRGSLSSGANVLTFGAGSRLTVL.

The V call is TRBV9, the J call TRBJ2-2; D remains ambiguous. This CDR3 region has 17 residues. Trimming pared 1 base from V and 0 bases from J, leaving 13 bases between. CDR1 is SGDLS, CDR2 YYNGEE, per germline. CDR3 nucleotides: TGTGCCAGCAGCGTATCCGCGTCCCCCACGAACACCGGGGAGCTGTTTTTT. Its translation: CASSVSASPTNTGELFF.

In DNA form, the CDR3 reads TGCGCCAGCAGCGGCAGGGCTACTGAAGCTTTCTTT. Its protein product is CASSGRATEAFF. J is TRBJ1-1 and V is TRBV5-1, with D tentatively TRBD1 (5 bases). The CDR3 loop spans 12 amino acids. The germline V gene encodes CDR1 SGHRS and CDR2 YFSETQ. The V end was cut by 4 bases, the J end by 5 bases, with 9 bases between.

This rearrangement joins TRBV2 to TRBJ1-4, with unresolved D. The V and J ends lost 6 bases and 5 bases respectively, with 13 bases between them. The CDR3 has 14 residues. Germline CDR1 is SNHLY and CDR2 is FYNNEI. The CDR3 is CASSSTWMNEKLFF. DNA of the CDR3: TGTGCCAGCAGCTCGACATGGATGAATGAAAAACTGTTTTTT.

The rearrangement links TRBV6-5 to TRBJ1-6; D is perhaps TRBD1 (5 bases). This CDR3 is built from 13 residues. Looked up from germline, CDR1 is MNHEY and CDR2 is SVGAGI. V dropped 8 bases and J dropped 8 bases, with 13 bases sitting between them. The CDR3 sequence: CASSRDRDSPLHF. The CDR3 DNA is TGTGCCAGCTCCAGGGATAGGGATTCACCCCTCCACTTT.

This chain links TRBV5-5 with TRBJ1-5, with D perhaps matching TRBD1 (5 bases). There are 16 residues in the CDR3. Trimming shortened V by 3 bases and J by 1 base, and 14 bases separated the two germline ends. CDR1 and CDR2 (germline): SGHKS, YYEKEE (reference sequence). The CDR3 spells CASSYSGTASNQPQHF. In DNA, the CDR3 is TGTGCCAGCAGCTATTCCGGGACTGCCAGCAATCAGCCCCAGCATTTT.

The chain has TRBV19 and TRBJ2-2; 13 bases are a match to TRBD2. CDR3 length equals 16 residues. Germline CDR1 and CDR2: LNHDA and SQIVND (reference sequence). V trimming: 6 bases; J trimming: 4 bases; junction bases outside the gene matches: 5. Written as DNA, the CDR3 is TGTGCCAGTAGCCTACTAGCGGGGGGGTTCACCGGGGAGCTGTTTTTT. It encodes CASSLLAGGFTGELFF.

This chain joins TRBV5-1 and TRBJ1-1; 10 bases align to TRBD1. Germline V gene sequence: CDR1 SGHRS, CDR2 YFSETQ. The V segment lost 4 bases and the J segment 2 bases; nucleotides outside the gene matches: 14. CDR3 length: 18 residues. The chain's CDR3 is CASSPRRDRGSVNTEAFF. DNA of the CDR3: TGCGCCAGCAGCCCACGCCGGGACAGGGGAAGTGTAAACACTGAAGCTTTCTTT.

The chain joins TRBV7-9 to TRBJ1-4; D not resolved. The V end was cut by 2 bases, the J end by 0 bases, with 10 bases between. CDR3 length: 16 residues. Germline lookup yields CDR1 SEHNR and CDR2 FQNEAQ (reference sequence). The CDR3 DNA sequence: TGTGCCAGCAGCTTATTGCGGCAAACAACTAATGAAAAACTGTTTTTT. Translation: CASSLLRQTTNEKLFF.

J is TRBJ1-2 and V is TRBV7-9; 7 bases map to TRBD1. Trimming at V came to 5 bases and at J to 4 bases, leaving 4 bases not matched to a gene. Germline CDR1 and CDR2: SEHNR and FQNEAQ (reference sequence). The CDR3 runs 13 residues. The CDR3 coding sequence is TGTGCCAGCAGCCCACCAGGGGGCTATGGCTACACCTTC. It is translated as CASSPPGGYGYTF. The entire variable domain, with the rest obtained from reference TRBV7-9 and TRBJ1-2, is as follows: DTGVSQNPRHKITKRGQNVTFRCDPISEHNRLYWYRQTLGQGPEFLTYFQNEAQLEKSRLLSDRFSAERPKGSFSTLEIQRTEQGDSAMYLCASSPPGGYGYTFGSGTRLTVV.

CDR3 DNA: TGCAGTGCTCGGTTTGAGGAGCAGTTCTTC. Encoded protein: CSARFEEQFF. The gene calls are TRBV20-1 and TRBJ2-1; D not resolved. From germline, CDR1 is DFQATT and CDR2 SNEGSKA (reference sequence). The V end was cut by 5 bases, the J end by 10 bases, with 9 bases between. The CDR3 length is 10 residues.

CDR3 residues: CASTLSDRGRQPQHF. The CDR3 DNA sequence: TGTGCCAGCACCCTTTCCGACAGGGGGCGTCAGCCCCAGCATTTT. The chain recombines TRBV28 with TRBJ1-5; 10 bases match TRBD1. In germline, CDR1 is MDHEN, CDR2 SYDVKM. The CDR3 has 15 residues. The junction had 9 bases not matched to a gene; V was cut back by 7 bases and J by 6 bases.

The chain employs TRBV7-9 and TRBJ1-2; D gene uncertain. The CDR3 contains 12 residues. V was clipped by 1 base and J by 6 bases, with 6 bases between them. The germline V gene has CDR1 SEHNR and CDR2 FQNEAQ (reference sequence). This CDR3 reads CASSLGSDGYTF. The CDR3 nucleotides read TGTGCCAGCAGCTTAGGTAGCGATGGCTACACCTTC.

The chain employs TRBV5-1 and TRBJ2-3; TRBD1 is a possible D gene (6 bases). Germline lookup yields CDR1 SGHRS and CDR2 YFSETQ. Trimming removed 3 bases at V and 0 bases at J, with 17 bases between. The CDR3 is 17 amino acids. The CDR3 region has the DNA TGCGCCAGCAGCTCCGGAAAATCAGGGGTTAGCACAGATACGCAGTATTTT. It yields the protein CASSSGKSGVSTDTQYF.

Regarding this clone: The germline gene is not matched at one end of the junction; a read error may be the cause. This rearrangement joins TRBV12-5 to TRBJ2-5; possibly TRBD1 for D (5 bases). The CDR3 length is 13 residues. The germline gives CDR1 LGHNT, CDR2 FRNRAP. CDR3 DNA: TGTGCTAGTGGTTTATTCGGACAAGAGACTCAGTACTTC. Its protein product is CASGLFGQETQYF.

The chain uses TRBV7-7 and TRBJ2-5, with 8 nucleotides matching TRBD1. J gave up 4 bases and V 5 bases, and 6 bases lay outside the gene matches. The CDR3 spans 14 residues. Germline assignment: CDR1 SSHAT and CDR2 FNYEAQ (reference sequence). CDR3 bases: TGTGCCAGCAGCCCAGACAGGGGATTAGAGACCCAGTACTTC. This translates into CASSPDRGLETQYF.

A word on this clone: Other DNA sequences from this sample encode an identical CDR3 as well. The DNA for the CDR3 is TGCAGCGTTTGGACAGGGGGTACCGGGGAGCTGTTTTTT. This gives the protein CSVWTGGTGELFF. V and J are TRBV29-1 and TRBJ2-2; 10 nucleotides match TRBD1. CDR1 is SQVTM, CDR2 ANQGSEA, per germline. The junction had 2 bases not matched to a gene; V was cut back by 5 bases and J by 5 bases. The CDR3 is made up of 13 amino acids.

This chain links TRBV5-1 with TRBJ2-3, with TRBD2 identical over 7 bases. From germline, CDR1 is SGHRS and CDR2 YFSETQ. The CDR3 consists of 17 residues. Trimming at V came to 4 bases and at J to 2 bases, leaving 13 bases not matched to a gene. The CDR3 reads CASSRGGLAASTDTQYF. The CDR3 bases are TGCGCCAGCAGCCGGGGCGGCCTAGCGGCTTCCACAGATACGCAGTATTTT.

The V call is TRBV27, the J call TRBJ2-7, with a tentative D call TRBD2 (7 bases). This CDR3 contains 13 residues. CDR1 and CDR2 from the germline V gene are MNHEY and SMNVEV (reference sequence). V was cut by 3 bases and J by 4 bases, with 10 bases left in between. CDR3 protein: CASSFRGGYEQYF. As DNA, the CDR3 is TGTGCCAGCAGTTTCAGGGGAGGGTACGAGCAGTACTTC.

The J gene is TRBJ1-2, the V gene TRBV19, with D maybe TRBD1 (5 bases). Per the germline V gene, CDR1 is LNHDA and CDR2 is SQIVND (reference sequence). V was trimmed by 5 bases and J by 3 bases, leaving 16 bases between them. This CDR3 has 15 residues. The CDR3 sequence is CASSGGTFPHYGYTF. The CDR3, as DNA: TGTGCCAGTAGTGGCGGGACTTTCCCCCACTATGGCTACACCTTC.

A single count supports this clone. The CDR3 here is CASRYDITDGYTF. DNA of the CDR3: TGTGCCAGCAGGTACGACATTACAGATGGCTACACCTTC. V gene TRBV6-6 combines with J gene TRBJ1-2; D remains ambiguous. The CDR3 loop spans 13 amino acids. The germline V and J ends were trimmed by 6 bases and 6 bases, with 14 bases remaining between them. Germline assignment: CDR1 MNHNY and CDR2 SVGAGI (reference sequence).

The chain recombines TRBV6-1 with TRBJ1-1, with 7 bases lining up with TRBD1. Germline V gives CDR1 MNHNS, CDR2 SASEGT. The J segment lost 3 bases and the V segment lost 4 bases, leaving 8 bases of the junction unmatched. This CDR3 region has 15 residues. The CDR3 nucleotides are TGTGCCAGCAGTGCGCGACAGGGAATAGACACTGAAGCTTTCTTT. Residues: CASSARQGIDTEAFF.